Listed here is a single T cell receptor (beta chain). The CDR3 contains 15 residues. Germline V CDR1 and CDR2: DFQATT, SNEGSKA (reference sequence). The ends lost 5 bases at V and 6 bases at J; junction bases unmatched: 11. From the 5' RACE reads, TCRdb called clonotypes with MiXCR, one entry per CDR3 protein. The sample yields 500,000 or so distinct CDR3 sequences, 22% seen once. The data stem from a study of identical twins. These data were likewise used in another study, on T cells expressing NK-cell markers. That publication notes: With respect to HCMV, most of the eight sequenced donors were seropositive, and one was seronegative.

The source is a woman between 18 and 29 years old in good health. The chain carries TRBV20-1 and TRBJ2-2, with 8 bases matching TRBD2. The sample was CD4+ T cells sorted from blood. The CDR3 coding sequence is TGCAGTGCTGGCCGCCCCGGGACTAGATCCGGGGAGCTGTTTTTT. Its translation is CSAGRPGTRSGELFF.